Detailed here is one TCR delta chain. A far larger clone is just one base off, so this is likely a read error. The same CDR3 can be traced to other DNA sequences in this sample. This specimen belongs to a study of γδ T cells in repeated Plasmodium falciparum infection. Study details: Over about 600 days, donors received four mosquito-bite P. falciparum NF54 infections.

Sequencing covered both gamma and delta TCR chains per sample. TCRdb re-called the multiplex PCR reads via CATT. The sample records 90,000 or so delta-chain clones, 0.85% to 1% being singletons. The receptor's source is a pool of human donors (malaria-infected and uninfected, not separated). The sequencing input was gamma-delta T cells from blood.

The CDR3 is CACRTGGYHTDKLIF. The CDR3 DNA sequence: TGTGCCTGTCGTACCGGGGGATACCACACCGATAAACTCATCTTT. The rearrangement uses TRDV2 and TRDJ1, with TRDD3 matching 9 bases. The V gene end was trimmed by 6 bases and the J gene end by 0 bases; junction bases not matched to a gene: 7. The germline V gene encodes CDR1 GEAIGNYY and CDR2 EKD. This CDR3 is built from 15 residues.